The 11 T cell receptor beta chains in this list originate from one sample, sequenced in a study of blood T cell repertoires in COVID-19. Profiled with immunoSEQ multiplex PCR; TCRdb holds only in-frame clones, not every one. In the table there are 160,000 or so clones, 84% of which are singletons. Sample: PBMCs or T cells enriched from blood (not recorded which). The receptors were gathered from a man over 45 who had recovered from COVID-19.

The V and J genes are TRBV28 and TRBJ1-1; 11 nucleotides align to TRBD1. After removal of 5 bases from V and 4 bases from J, the junction contained 18 bases not matched to a gene. Germline-derived CDR1 and CDR2 are MDHEN and SYDVKM. This CDR3 comprises 19 residues. The CDR3 reads CASSVIPGTGGVLSTEAFF. CDR3 sequence (DNA): TGTGCCAGCAGTGTTATCCCCGGGACAGGGGGAGTATTAAGCACTGAAGCTTTCTTT.

The table lists this clone with a count of one. The V call is TRBV29-1, the J call TRBJ2-2; a possible D gene is TRBD2 (5 bases). V gave up 4 bases and J gave up 5 bases, with 20 bases separating them. Germline V gene lookup returns CDR1 SQVTM and CDR2 ANQGSEA. This CDR3 has 16 residues. This chain's CDR3 is CSVGGEDLRRTGELFF. The CDR3 DNA sequence: TGCAGCGTTGGGGGAGAGGACCTTCGGCGAACCGGGGAGCTGTTTTTT.

The rearrangement joins TRBV7-9 to TRBJ1-2, with 9 bases lining up with TRBD1. J was trimmed by 8 bases and V by 6 bases; bases with no gene match: 4. CDR1 is SEHNR and CDR2 is FQNEAQ in the germline V gene (reference sequence). The CDR3 extends over 12 amino acids. CDR3 in DNA: TGTGCCAGCAGACAGGGGGCGTGGGGCTACACCTTC. This encodes CASRQGAWGYTF.

This chain's CDR3 is CASSSGGDRLSPLHF. Here the CDR3 DNA reads TGCGCCAGCAGCTCAGGGGGAGATAGGTTATCACCCCTCCACTTT. The V call is TRBV5-1, the J call TRBJ1-6; TRBD1 aligns across 7 bases. V lost 3 bases to trimming and J lost 10 bases; unmatched junction nucleotides: 10. There are 15 residues in the CDR3. The germline CDR1 and CDR2 sequences are SGHRS and YFSETQ.

The chain combines TRBV20-1 with TRBJ1-2; D not resolved. The germline gives CDR1 DFQATT, CDR2 SNEGSKA (reference sequence). V lost 5 bases to trimming and J lost 11 bases, with 15 bases between them. The CDR3 is made up of 11 amino acids. DNA of the CDR3: TGCAGTGCTGCCCCCGGTTCTGGTTACACCTTC. Protein: CSAAPGSGYTF.

The chain links TRBV4-2 to TRBJ2-5; the match to TRBD2 covers 12 bases. CDR1 is LGHNA, CDR2 YNFKEQ, per germline. V gave up 4 bases and J gave up 4 bases; unmatched junction bases: 4. The CDR3 spans 15 residues. Here the CDR3 reads CASSLGLAGTETQYF. In nucleotides, the CDR3 is TGTGCCAGCAGCCTTGGACTAGCGGGGACAGAGACCCAGTACTTC.

This chain uses TRBV5-1 with TRBJ2-7; 8 bases match TRBD1. The V and J ends lost 5 bases and 3 bases, in that order; junction bases with no gene match: 7. Per the germline V gene, CDR1 is SGHRS and CDR2 is YFSETQ. The CDR3 runs 14 residues. The CDR3 nucleotides read TGCGCCAGCAGTATCCAGGGGGCTGTCTACGAGCAGTACTTC. Protein product: CASSIQGAVYEQYF.

The chain combines TRBV5-1 with TRBJ1-2; no definite D call. Trimming removed 4 bases from V and 8 bases from J, with 24 bases in between. The germline CDR1 and CDR2 sequences are SGHRS and YFSETQ. The length of the CDR3 is 16 residues. The CDR3 loop reads CASSPGMSDRPRGYTF. The CDR3 DNA reads TGCGCCAGCAGCCCGGGTATGTCAGATCGACCTCGGGGCTACACCTTC.

The chain has TRBV6-5 and TRBJ2-5, with a possible D match to TRBD2 (6 bases). Trimming shortened V by 5 bases and J by 5 bases, and 18 bases separated the two germline ends. This CDR3 has 15 amino acids. Germline CDR1 MNHEY, CDR2 SVGAGI. The CDR3 coding sequence is TGTGCCAGCAGTACCAGCCCGGGGGTGGGTGAGACCCAGTACTTC. Amino acids: CASSTSPGVGETQYF.

This sequence joins TRBV6-5 and TRBJ2-7, with TRBD2 matching 10 bases. Germline trimming cut 5 bases from V and 3 bases from J; bases unmatched to any gene: 7. This CDR3 comprises 15 residues. CDR1 and CDR2 from the germline V gene are MNHEY and SVGAGI. This chain's CDR3 is CASSPLAGGLYEQYF. For the CDR3, the DNA is TGTGCCAGCAGTCCCTTAGCGGGGGGACTCTACGAGCAGTACTTC.

The chain links TRBV27 to TRBJ1-6; no firm D call. The CDR3 is made up of 14 amino acids. Trimming removed 2 bases from V and 3 bases from J, with 5 bases in between. Germline values: CDR1 MNHEY, CDR2 SMNVEV (reference sequence). This CDR3 is CASSLQIYNSPLHF. CDR3 sequence (DNA): TGTGCCAGCAGTTTACAGATCTATAATTCACCCCTCCACTTT.